This entry describes one T cell receptor (beta chain). CDR1 is LGHNA, CDR2 YNFKEQ, per germline. The CDR3 is 16 amino acids. V was cut by 0 bases and J by 0 bases, with 12 bases left in between. The data were obtained in a study of blood T cell repertoires in COVID-19. Study-level background: PBMCs, B-cell-depleted T cells, or T cells were the source of the cDNA or gDNA that made up the material.

Profiled with immunoSEQ multiplex PCR; TCRdb holds only in-frame clones, not every one. The table lists about 110,000 clones, about 87% of them singletons, with about 1.1% in the top ten. V and J are TRBV4-2 and TRBJ2-7; weak D call: TRBD2 (5 bases). The sequenced material came from peripheral blood. This sequence originates from a human donor in a cohort sampled during active COVID-19. Here the CDR3 DNA reads TGTGCCAGCAGCCAAGAGGGCCGCGGACTCTCCTACGAGCAGTACTTC. It translates to CASSQEGRGLSYEQYF.